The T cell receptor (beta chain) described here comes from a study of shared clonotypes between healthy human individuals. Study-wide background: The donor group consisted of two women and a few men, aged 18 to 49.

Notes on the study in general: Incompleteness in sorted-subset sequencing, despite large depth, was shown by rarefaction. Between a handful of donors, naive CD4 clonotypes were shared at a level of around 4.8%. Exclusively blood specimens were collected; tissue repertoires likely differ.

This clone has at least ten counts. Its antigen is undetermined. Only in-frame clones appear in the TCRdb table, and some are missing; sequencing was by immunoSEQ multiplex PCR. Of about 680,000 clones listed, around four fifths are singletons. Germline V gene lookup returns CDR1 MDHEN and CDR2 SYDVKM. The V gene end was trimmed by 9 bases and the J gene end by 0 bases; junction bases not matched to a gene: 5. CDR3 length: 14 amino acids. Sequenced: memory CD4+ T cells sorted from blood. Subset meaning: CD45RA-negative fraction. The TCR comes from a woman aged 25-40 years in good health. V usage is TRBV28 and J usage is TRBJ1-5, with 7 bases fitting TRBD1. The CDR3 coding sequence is TGTGCCAGTACAGGGGAATATAGCAATCAGCCCCAGCATTTT. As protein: CASTGEYSNQPQHF. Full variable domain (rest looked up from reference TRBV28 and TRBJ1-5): DVKVTQSSRYLVKRTGEKVFLECVQDMDHENMFWYRQDPGLGLRLIYFSYDVKMKEKGDIPEGYSVSREKKERFSLILESASTNQTSMYLCASTGEYSNQPQHFGDGTRLSIL.